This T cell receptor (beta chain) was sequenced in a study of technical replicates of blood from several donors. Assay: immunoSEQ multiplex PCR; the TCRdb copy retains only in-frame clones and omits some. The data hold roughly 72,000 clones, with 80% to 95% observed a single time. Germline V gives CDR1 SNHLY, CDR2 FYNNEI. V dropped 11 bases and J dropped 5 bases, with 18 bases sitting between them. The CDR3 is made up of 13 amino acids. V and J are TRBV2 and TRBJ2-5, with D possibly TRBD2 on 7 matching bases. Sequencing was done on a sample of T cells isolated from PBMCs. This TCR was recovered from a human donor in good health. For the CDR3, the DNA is TGTGCCCTAGAGGGGGGGGCTGGGGAGACCCAGTACTTC. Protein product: CALEGGAGETQYF. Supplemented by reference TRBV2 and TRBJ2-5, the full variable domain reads EPEVTQTPSHQVTQMGQEVILRCVPISNHLYFYWYRQILGQKVEFLVSFYNNEISEKSEIFDDQFSVERPDGSNFTLKIRSTKLEDSAMYFCALEGGAGETQYFGPGTRLLVL.